This T cell receptor (beta chain) was identified during a study of T-cell reconstitution after alpha-beta-depleted transplantation in children. Findings of the study overall: Some patients owed their high day-60 TCRbeta diversity to surviving recipient T cells and thymic progenitors. It was newly produced T cells that mostly accounted for T-cell counts and diversity one year after transplant.

Trimming removed 0 bases from V and 0 bases from J, with 9 bases in between. Germline CDR1 and CDR2: SGHRS and YFSETQ. The CDR3 has 16 residues. Turning to this clonotype: Its antigen is currently unknown.

Library preparation (for TCRbeta) was performed with unique molecular identifiers. In TCRdb, the PCR reads were re-called with MiXCR into one record per CDR3 protein. The repertoire holds roughly 310,000 distinct CDR3 sequences, with approximately 23% as singletons. The source was PBMCs, mostly from graft donor cells, collected 180 days after TCRalphabeta/CD19-depleted stem cell transplant. This clonotype was obtained from a male patient younger than 18 who had a stem cell transplant for acute lymphoblastic leukemia, so the T cells may come from the graft donor. The chain couples TRBV5-1 to TRBJ1-4; the D is unclear. The CDR3 spells CASSLETPATNEKLFF. In DNA form, the CDR3 reads TGCGCCAGCAGCTTGGAGACACCTGCAACTAATGAAAAACTGTTTTTT.